This T cell receptor (beta chain) was identified during a study of early stage breast cancer tumors. About the study: Around 9.8-fold was the mean read coverage per sample. Study results and limitations: Comparing each tissue with blood distinguished tumor from normal in 14 of 16 patients. Compared with adjacent normal breast, tumors showed 2.5 to 3-fold denser, more clonal T cells.

Repertoires were generated with immunoSEQ multiplex PCR, while TCRdb's copy carries only in-frame clones and drops some. The sample has more than 55,000 clones, around three quarters seen once. The CDR3 is 14 residues long. Germline values: CDR1 SGHNT, CDR2 YENEEA. V lost 3 bases and J 5 bases, leaving 11 bases between the germline ends. On this clone itself: Its antigen is currently unknown.

The sample taken for sequencing was blood. The chain couples TRBV11-3 to TRBJ2-1; D perhaps matches TRBD1 (5 bases). This TCR came from a person aged 25 to 45 with breast cancer. This chain's CDR3 is CASSFRGINNEQFF. CDR3 DNA: TGTGCCAGCAGCTTTAGGGGAATAAACAATGAGCAGTTCTTC. Looking up the rest from reference TRBV11-3 and TRBJ2-1 gives the full variable domain: EAGVVQSPRYKIIEKKQPVAFWCNPISGHNTLYWYLQNLGQGPELLIRYENEEAVDDSQLPKDRFSAERLKGVDSTLKIQPAELGDSAVYLCASSFRGINNEQFFGPGTRLTVL.